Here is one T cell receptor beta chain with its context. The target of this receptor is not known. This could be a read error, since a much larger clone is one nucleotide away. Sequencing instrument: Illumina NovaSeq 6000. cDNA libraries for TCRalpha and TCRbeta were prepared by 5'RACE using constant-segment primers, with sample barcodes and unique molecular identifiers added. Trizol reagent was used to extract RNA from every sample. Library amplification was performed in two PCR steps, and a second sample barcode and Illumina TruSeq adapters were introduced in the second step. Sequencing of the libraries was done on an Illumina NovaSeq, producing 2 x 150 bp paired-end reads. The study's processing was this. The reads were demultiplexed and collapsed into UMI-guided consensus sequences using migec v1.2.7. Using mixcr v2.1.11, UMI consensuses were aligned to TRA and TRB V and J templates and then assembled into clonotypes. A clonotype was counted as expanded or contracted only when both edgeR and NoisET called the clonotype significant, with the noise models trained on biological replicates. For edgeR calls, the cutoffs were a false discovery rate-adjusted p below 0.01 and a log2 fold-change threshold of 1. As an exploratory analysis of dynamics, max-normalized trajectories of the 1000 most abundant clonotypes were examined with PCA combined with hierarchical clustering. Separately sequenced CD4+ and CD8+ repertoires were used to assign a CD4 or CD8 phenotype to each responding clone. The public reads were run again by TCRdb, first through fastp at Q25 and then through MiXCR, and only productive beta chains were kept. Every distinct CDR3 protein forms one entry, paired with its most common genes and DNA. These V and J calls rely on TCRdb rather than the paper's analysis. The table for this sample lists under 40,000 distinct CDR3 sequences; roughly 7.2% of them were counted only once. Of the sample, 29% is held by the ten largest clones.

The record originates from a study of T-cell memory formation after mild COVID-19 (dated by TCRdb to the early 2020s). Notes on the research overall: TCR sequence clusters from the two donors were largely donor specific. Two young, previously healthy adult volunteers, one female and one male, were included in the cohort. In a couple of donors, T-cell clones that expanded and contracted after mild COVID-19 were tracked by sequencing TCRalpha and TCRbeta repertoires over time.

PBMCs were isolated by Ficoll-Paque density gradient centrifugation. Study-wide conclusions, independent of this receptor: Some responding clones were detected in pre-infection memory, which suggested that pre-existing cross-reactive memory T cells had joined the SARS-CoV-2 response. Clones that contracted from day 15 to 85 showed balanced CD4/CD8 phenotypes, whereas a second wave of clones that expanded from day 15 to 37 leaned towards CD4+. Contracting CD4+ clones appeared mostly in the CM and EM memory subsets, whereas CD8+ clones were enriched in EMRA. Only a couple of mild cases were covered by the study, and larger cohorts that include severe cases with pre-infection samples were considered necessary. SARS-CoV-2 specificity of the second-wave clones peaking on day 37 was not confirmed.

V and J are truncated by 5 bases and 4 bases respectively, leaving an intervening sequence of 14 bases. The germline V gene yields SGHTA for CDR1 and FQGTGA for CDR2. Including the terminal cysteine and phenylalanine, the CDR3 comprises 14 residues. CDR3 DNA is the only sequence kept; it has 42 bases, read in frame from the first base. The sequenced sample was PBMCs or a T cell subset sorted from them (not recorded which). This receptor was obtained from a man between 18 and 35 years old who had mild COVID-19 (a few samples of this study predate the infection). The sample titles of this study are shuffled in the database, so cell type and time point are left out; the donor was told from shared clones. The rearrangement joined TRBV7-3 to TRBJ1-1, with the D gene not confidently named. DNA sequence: TGTGCCAGCAGCCTGGACGGAAGAACCACTGAAGCTTTCTTT. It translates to CASSLDGRTTEAFF.